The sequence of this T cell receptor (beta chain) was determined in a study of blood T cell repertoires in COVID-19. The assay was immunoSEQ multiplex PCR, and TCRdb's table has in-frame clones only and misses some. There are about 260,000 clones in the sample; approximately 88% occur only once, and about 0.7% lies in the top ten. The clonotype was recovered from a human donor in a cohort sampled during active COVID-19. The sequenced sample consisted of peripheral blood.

The CDR3 loop is CAISGELAGVEQYF. CDR3 DNA sequence: TGTGCCATCAGTGGCGAACTAGCGGGAGTCGAGCAGTACTTC. The V and J genes are TRBV10-3 and TRBJ2-7, with 11 nucleotides matching TRBD2. V lost 4 bases to trimming and J lost 6 bases; unmatched junction nucleotides: 5. The CDR3 is 14 residues long. The V gene's germline CDR1 is ENHRY and CDR2 SYGVKD.